The next 25 T cell receptor beta chains were all read from a single sample in a study of blood T cell repertoires in COVID-19. Clones were read by immunoSEQ multiplex PCR, and TCRdb kept only the in-frame ones, dropping some. The sample includes about 190,000 clones, around 80% of them seen just once. The sample consisted of peripheral blood. The receptors originated from a man in his sixties with acute or convalescent COVID-19.

The chain employs TRBV7-2 and TRBJ2-7; 7 bases match TRBD1. The CDR3 totals 16 residues. The germline gives CDR1 SGHTA, CDR2 FQGNSA. Trimming removed 2 bases from V and 3 bases from J; junction bases left unmatched: 10. The CDR3 DNA is TGTGCCAGCAGCTTATGGGGACAGCCGGTTGTCTACGAGCAGTACTTC. It is translated as CASSLWGQPVVYEQYF.

This clone is a singleton in its sample. The chain joins TRBV11-2 to TRBJ2-1; 11 nucleotides line up with TRBD2. CDR3 length: 15 amino acids. V lost 5 bases and J lost 3; bases outside the gene matches: 3. Germline CDR1 SGHAT, CDR2 FQNNGV. The CDR3 bases are TGTGCCAGCAGCCCACTAGCGGGGGACTACAATGAGCAGTTCTTC. It codes for CASSPLAGDYNEQFF.

V and J are TRBV3-1 (or the pseudogene TRBV3-2) and TRBJ1-5; D is undetermined. Germline-derived CDR1 and CDR2 are LGHDT and YNNKEL (reference sequence). The V gene lost 2 bases and the J gene lost 3 bases, with 11 bases spanning the gap. The CDR3 loop spans 15 amino acids. CDR3 protein: CASSQNSYYNQPQHF. In DNA form, the CDR3 reads TGTGCCAGCAGCCAAAACAGCTATTACAATCAGCCCCAGCATTTT.

This chain joins TRBV24-1 and TRBJ2-3, with 11 positions matching TRBD2. From germline, CDR1 is KGHDR and CDR2 SFDVKD. The CDR3 runs to 18 residues. V was pared by 9 bases and J by 6 bases, with 19 bases of the junction left unmatched. CDR3 region: CATGGGASGRYSPDTQYF. CDR3 bases: TGTGCCACCGGCGGAGGGGCTAGCGGGAGGTATAGTCCGGATACGCAGTATTTT.

The chain has TRBV9 and TRBJ2-3, with TRBD2 as a possible D gene (7 bases). Germline-derived CDR1 and CDR2 are SGDLS and YYNGEE. The CDR3 is 15 amino acids. Trimming took 2 bases from V and 4 from J, leaving 14 bases between them. This CDR3 is CASSVLAGAPDTQYF. CDR3 nucleotides: TGTGCCAGCAGCGTTCTCGCGGGGGCGCCAGATACGCAGTATTTT. The variable domain in full, with the rest retrieved from reference TRBV9 and TRBJ2-3, is DSGVTQTPKHLITATGQRVTLRCSPRSGDLSVYWYQQSLDQGLQFLIQYYNGEERAKGNILERFSAQQFPDLHSELNLSSLELGDSALYFCASSVLAGAPDTQYFGPGTRLTVL.

The chain recombines TRBV19 with TRBJ1-1; no definite D call. Trimming pared 2 bases from V and 1 base from J, leaving 2 bases between. The CDR3 is made up of 12 amino acids. Germline V gene lookup returns CDR1 LNHDA and CDR2 SQIVND (reference sequence). Written as DNA, the CDR3 is TGTGCCAGTAGTATACGGAACACTGAAGCTTTCTTT. Encoded protein: CASSIRNTEAFF.

This chain joins TRBV5-4 and TRBJ1-3, with TRBD1 matching over 7 bases. The V gene's germline CDR1 is SGHNT and CDR2 YYREEE (reference sequence). The ends lost 4 bases at V and 3 bases at J; junction bases unmatched: 10. This CDR3 has 16 residues. The CDR3 region has the DNA TGTGCCAGCAGCATTGACAGGGTGCCGGTTGGAAACACCATATATTTT. Residues: CASSIDRVPVGNTIYF.

V is TRBV19 and J is TRBJ2-1, with D possibly TRBD2 on 6 matching bases. Germline V lookup: CDR1 LNHDA, CDR2 SQIVND (reference sequence). V gave up 3 bases and J gave up 5 bases, with 14 bases separating them. This CDR3 has 15 residues. CDR3 nucleotide sequence: TGTGCCAGTAGTATTTCCCGACTAGGCAACAATGAGCAGTTCTTC. This gives the protein CASSISRLGNNEQFF.

The chain couples TRBV7-9 to TRBJ1-6, with D hard to call. V shed 4 bases and J shed 7 bases, with 14 bases lying between them. CDR3 length: 15 residues. CDR1 SEHNR and CDR2 FQNEAQ come from the germline V gene (reference sequence). CDR3 sequence: CASSSGVGGNSPLHF. In nucleotides, the CDR3 is TGTGCCAGCAGCTCCGGAGTAGGAGGAAATTCACCCCTCCACTTT.

The chain employs TRBV12-5 and TRBJ1-5; D uncertain. The CDR3 totals 13 residues. Trimming stripped 2 bases from V and 4 bases from J, with 6 bases between. Germline V CDR1 and CDR2: LGHNT, FRNRAP. CDR3 bases: TGTGCTAGTGGTTTGACGCAGAATCAGCCCCAGCATTTT. Protein: CASGLTQNQPQHF.

The chain couples TRBV12-5 to TRBJ1-1; no clear D gene. Per the germline V gene, CDR1 is LGHNT and CDR2 is FRNRAP. The CDR3 has 13 residues. V was pared by 6 bases and J by 3 bases, with 11 bases between. In nucleotides, the CDR3 is TGTGCTAGTGGCCACCGGGTCGACACTGAAGCTTTCTTT. Amino acids: CASGHRVDTEAFF.

As to this clone: Within the sample, other DNA sequences also encode this same CDR3. This chain connects TRBV6-5 to TRBJ1-5; a possible D gene is TRBD1 (6 bases). Trimming left V 6 bases short and J 4 bases short, with 13 bases between. Germline V gene data show CDR1 as MNHEY and CDR2 as SVGAGI. The CDR3 loop spans 14 amino acids. DNA for the CDR3: TGTGCCAGCAGACGTACAGGGCGAAATCAGCCCCAGCATTTT. The encoded protein is CASRRTGRNQPQHF.

The chain combines TRBV10-3 with TRBJ2-6; weak D call: TRBD2 (6 bases). CDR3 size: 18 residues. Trimming took off 7 bases at V and 1 base at J, with 20 bases between the two ends. The germline CDR1 and CDR2 sequences are ENHRY and SYGVKD. CDR3 nucleotide sequence: TGTGCCATCATGGGGGGTTTAGGGTCTACATCTGGGGCCAACGTCCTGACTTTC. It codes for CAIMGGLGSTSGANVLTF.

This rearrangement joins TRBV4-1 to TRBJ1-4; 8 bases match TRBD1. The V gene end was trimmed by 4 bases and the J gene end by 7 bases; junction bases not matched to a gene: 11. This CDR3 has 16 amino acids. Germline V gives CDR1 MGHRA, CDR2 YSYEKL. CDR3: CASSLGRGRRIEKLFF. CDR3 nucleotide sequence: TGCGCCAGCAGCCTGGGCAGGGGGCGCCGGATTGAAAAACTGTTTTTT.

This chain uses TRBV5-1 with TRBJ1-4; TRBD1 might be the D (5 bases). Germline CDR1 SGHRS, CDR2 YFSETQ. This CDR3 is built from 12 residues. The ends were cut back, 1 base at V and 8 bases at J, with 6 bases in the middle. The CDR3 sequence is CASSLSGEKLFF. The CDR3 region has the DNA TGCGCCAGCAGCTTGTCAGGGGAAAAACTGTTTTTT.

The V gene is TRBV5-1, the J gene TRBJ1-2; 8 bases agree with TRBD1. This CDR3 region has 18 residues. From germline, CDR1 is SGHRS and CDR2 YFSETQ. V shed 2 bases and J 11 bases; nucleotides not matched to a gene: 23. In nucleotides, the CDR3 is TGCGCCAGCAGCTTACAGCCCACCAATAGACAGGGGATTCGTAGTTACACCTTC. It is translated as CASSLQPTNRQGIRSYTF. Together with reference TRBV5-1 and TRBJ1-2, the CDR3 gives the full variable domain: KAGVTQTPRYLIKTRGQQVTLSCSPISGHRSVSWYQQTPGQGLQFLFEYFSETQRNKGNFPGRFSGRQFSNSRSEMNVSTLELGDSALYLCASSLQPTNRQGIRSYTFGSGTRLTVV.

The J gene is TRBJ2-7, the V gene TRBV7-3, with D tentatively TRBD2 (6 bases). CDR3 length: 15 residues. The V end lost 0 bases, the J end lost 0 bases, and 9 bases lay between the germline ends. CDR1 and CDR2 from the germline V gene are SGHTA and FQGTGA. CDR3 sequence (DNA): TGTGCCAGCAGCTTAACACTCGGGGGCTCCTACGAGCAGTACTTC. Protein product: CASSLTLGGSYEQYF. The complete variable domain, with remaining parts taken from reference TRBV7-3 and TRBJ2-7, reads GAGVSQTPSNKVTEKGKYVELRCDPISGHTALYWYRQSLGQGPEFLIYFQGTGAADDSGLPNDRFFAVRPEGSVSTLKIQRTERGDSAVYLCASSLTLGGSYEQYFGPGTRLTVT.

V gene TRBV7-9 combines with J gene TRBJ1-1; D might be TRBD1 (5 bases). V dropped 3 bases and J dropped 0 bases, with 11 bases sitting between them. The CDR3 spans 15 residues. Per the germline V gene, CDR1 is SEHNR and CDR2 is FQNEAQ (reference sequence). The CDR3 spells CASSFRQSLNTEAFF. In DNA form, the CDR3 reads TGTGCCAGCAGCTTTAGACAGTCTCTGAACACTGAAGCTTTCTTT.

This clone was found a few times. The chain couples TRBV18 to TRBJ2-1; a possible D gene is TRBD2 (5 bases). The CDR3 has 15 residues. Germline values: CDR1 KGHSH, CDR2 LQKENI. The CDR3 DNA reads TGTGCGTCGGGGATTAGCGCCCCCCCAAACAATGAGCAGTTCTTC. Protein product: CASGISAPPNNEQFF.

This clone occurred a few times. This rearrangement joins TRBV5-5 to TRBJ2-7, with 9 bases fitting TRBD1. Germline V gives CDR1 SGHKS, CDR2 YYEKEE (reference sequence). Trimming at V came to 5 bases and at J to 7 bases, leaving 7 bases not matched to a gene. CDR3 length: 13 residues. This chain's CDR3 is CASSYTGGREQYF. In DNA form, the CDR3 reads TGTGCCAGCAGTTATACAGGGGGCCGGGAGCAGTACTTC.

Written as DNA, the CDR3 is TGTGCCAGCAGTTGGAGGGATCAGCCCCAGCATTTT. It is translated as CASSWRDQPQHF. The chain couples TRBV6-2 or TRBV6-3 to TRBJ1-5; D gene ambiguous. Per germline, CDR1 MNHEY and CDR2 SVGEGT. The CDR3 extends over 12 amino acids. The V gene lost 4 bases and the J gene lost 5 bases, with 6 bases spanning the gap.

This sequence joins TRBV24-1 and TRBJ2-3; weak D call: TRBD2 (5 bases). Deletions cut 9 bases from V and 2 bases from J, with 11 bases between. Germline CDR1 KGHDR, CDR2 SFDVKD. The CDR3 consists of 13 residues. As DNA, the CDR3 is TGTGCCACCGGGGAGCCTTCCACAGATACGCAGTATTTT. Encoded protein: CATGEPSTDTQYF.

The genes are TRBV18 and TRBJ1-4; D remains unclear. The CDR3 is 19 amino acids. CDR1 KGHSH and CDR2 LQKENI come from the germline V gene. V was trimmed by 2 bases and J by 8 bases, leaving 27 bases between them. CDR3 region: CASSPREREPGIGEEKLFF. CDR3 nucleotide sequence: TGTGCCAGCTCACCAAGGGAAAGAGAGCCGGGGATAGGAGAGGAAAAACTGTTTTTT. Using reference TRBV18 and TRBJ1-4 for the parts outside the CDR3, the full variable domain is NAGVMQNPRHLVRRRGQEARLRCSPMKGHSHVYWYRQLPEEGLKFMVYLQKENIIDESGMPKERFSAEFPKEGPSILRIQQVVRGDSAAYFCASSPREREPGIGEEKLFFGSGTQLSVL.

The chain links TRBV5-1 to TRBJ2-1; 7 bases are shared with TRBD2. Trimming took 0 bases from V and 5 from J; bases not matched to a gene: 5. This CDR3 has 15 amino acids. The germline CDR1 and CDR2 sequences are SGHRS and YFSETQ. The CDR3: CASSLDGRRDNEQFF. The CDR3 bases are TGCGCCAGCAGCTTGGACGGGAGGCGGGACAATGAGCAGTTCTTC.

This clone was found a few times. V is TRBV5-6 and J is TRBJ1-3; perhaps TRBD1 as D (5 bases). Trimming stripped 0 bases from V and 0 bases from J, with 13 bases between. The CDR3 runs to 17 residues. CDR1 is SGHDT and CDR2 is YYEEEE in the germline V gene. The CDR3 DNA follows: TGTGCCAGCAGCTTGGGTTGGGGCTATAGCTCTGGAAACACCATATATTTT. The encoded protein is CASSLGWGYSSGNTIYF.